A single sample is the source of the 24 T cell receptor beta chains below, sequenced in a study of cytomegalovirus exposure and HLA in healthy donors. The PCR had 60 Vbeta and 13 Jbeta primers. The data were produced by immunoSEQ multiplex PCR, yet TCRdb's version contains in-frame clones alone and is incomplete. This sample has about 100,000 clones, with 79% found just once. Sequenced sample: PBMCs. The source of these receptors is a female donor in good health and CMV-seropositive.

The rearrangement links TRBV2 to TRBJ2-7, with a tentative D call TRBD1 (7 bases). V was cut by 7 bases and J by 5 bases, with 15 bases left in between. The germline V gene has CDR1 SNHLY and CDR2 FYNNEI. There are 13 residues in the CDR3. CDR3 sequence: CASKASRGDEQYF. The CDR3 DNA follows: TGTGCCAGCAAGGCTTCCAGGGGGGACGAGCAGTACTTC.

In DNA, the CDR3 is TGCAGTCCTTATAGGGGGCGCCGAGCTTTCTTT. Translating gives CSPYRGRRAFF. This chain connects TRBV20-1 to TRBJ1-1, with TRBD1 matching over 7 bases. With V trimmed by 8 bases and J by 10 bases, 10 bases remained unmatched. The V gene's germline CDR1 is DFQATT and CDR2 SNEGSKA (reference sequence). This CDR3 has 11 amino acids.

The count of this clone is one. V is TRBV19 and J is TRBJ1-1; the D is unclear. V was trimmed by 5 bases and J by 0 bases, leaving 4 bases between them. CDR3 size: 12 residues. Germline lookup yields CDR1 LNHDA and CDR2 SQIVND (reference sequence). CDR3 nucleotides: TGTGCCAGTAGTTATGTGAACACTGAAGCTTTCTTT. This gives the protein CASSYVNTEAFF. The variable domain in full, completed from reference TRBV19 and TRBJ1-1, reads DGGITQSPKYLFRKEGQNVTLSCEQNLNHDAMYWYRQDPGQGLRLIYYSQIVNDFQKGDIAEGYSVSREKKESFPLTVTSAQKNPTAFYLCASSYVNTEAFFGQGTRLTVV.

This clone came up a few times. DNA of the CDR3: TGTGCCAGCAGCTTAGCTCCTACAGGGTTAGGGGATCAGCCCCAGCATTTT. Its protein is CASSLAPTGLGDQPQHF. The chain joins TRBV7-2 to TRBJ1-5; tentative D call: TRBD1 (6 bases). This CDR3 contains 17 residues. V dropped 0 bases and J dropped 5 bases, with 17 bases sitting between them. CDR1 is SGHTA and CDR2 is FQGNSA in the germline V gene.

Comments on this clone: An end of the junction differs from the germline gene, which may be a read error. This rearrangement joins TRBV7-9 to TRBJ2-3; TRBD1 matches 8 bases. This CDR3 comprises 15 residues. The germline V gene has CDR1 SEHNR and CDR2 FQNEAQ (reference sequence). DNA for the CDR3: TGTTCCAGCAGCCAAAGCCAGGGGGCCACAGATACGCAGTATTTT. It translates to CSSSQSQGATDTQYF.

As concerns this clone: Its ends do not fully match the called genes, so a read error is possible. V and J are TRBV5-1 and TRBJ2-6; D may be TRBD1 (6 bases). CDR3 size: 17 residues. Germline CDR1 SGHRS, CDR2 YFSETQ. Here the CDR3 reads CASSLSTGHSGANGLTF. The CDR3 coding sequence is TGCGCCAGCAGCTTGTCTACAGGGCACTCTGGGGCCAACGGCCTGACTTTC.

V gene TRBV29-1 combines with J gene TRBJ1-1, with a possible D match to TRBD1 (6 bases). The ends were cut back, 7 bases at V and 2 bases at J, with 14 bases in the middle. The CDR3 length is 13 residues. Germline V gene lookup returns CDR1 SQVTM and CDR2 ANQGSEA. This CDR3 is CSAQTGFNTEAFF. CDR3 nucleotides: TGCAGCGCCCAGACAGGTTTTAACACTGAAGCTTTCTTT.

The V and J genes are TRBV5-1 and TRBJ2-2; D perhaps matches TRBD1 (6 bases). Germline loops: CDR1 SGHRS, CDR2 YFSETQ. V lost 8 bases and J lost 2, with 10 bases in between. The CDR3 runs 13 residues. The CDR3 protein is CASGQTNTGELFF. The CDR3 DNA follows: TGCGCCAGTGGACAGACTAACACCGGGGAGCTGTTTTTT.

The chain combines TRBV10-1 with TRBJ2-5; TRBD1 aligns across 7 bases. The CDR3 contains 14 residues. The V gene's germline CDR1 is WNHNN and CDR2 SYGVQD (reference sequence). The V gene end was trimmed by 0 bases and the J gene end by 3 bases; junction bases not matched to a gene: 1. CDR3 DNA: TGCGCCAGCAGTGAGTCCGGGACAGAAGAGACCCAGTACTTC. This codes for CASSESGTEETQYF.

Comments on this clone: At one end, the junction sequence differs from germline, possibly due to a read error. The V call is TRBV6-1, the J call TRBJ2-7; 9 nucleotides match TRBD2. This CDR3 is 11 amino acids long. From germline, CDR1 is MNHNS and CDR2 SASEGT. CDR3 in DNA: TGTGCCAGCAGGGGTAGGAGCGGGAGGTTTTTC. It yields the protein CASRGRSGRFF.

The chain employs TRBV5-1 and TRBJ2-7; TRBD1 aligns across 7 bases. V trimming: 0 bases; J trimming: 2 bases; junction bases outside the gene matches: 5. The CDR3 is 15 amino acids. Germline V gives CDR1 SGHRS, CDR2 YFSETQ. The CDR3 spells CASSLGAGGAYEQYF. CDR3 sequence (DNA): TGCGCCAGCAGCTTGGGGGCAGGGGGAGCCTACGAGCAGTACTTC.

This clone was seen more than once but under ten times. The germline gene is not matched at one end of the junction; a read error may be the cause. The chain links TRBV2 to TRBJ2-6; TRBD1 might be the D (5 bases). CDR1 and CDR2 from the germline V gene are SNHLY and FYNNEI. The CDR3 covers 16 residues. The chain's CDR3 is CASSQSAHSGANGLTF. The CDR3 bases are TGTGCCAGCAGCCAAAGCGCCCACTCTGGGGCCAACGGCCTGACTTTC.

The gene calls are TRBV30 and TRBJ1-2; 8 bases match TRBD1. In germline, CDR1 is GTSNPN, CDR2 SVGIG (reference sequence). Losses at the gene ends were 7 bases for V and 4 bases for J; bases not matched to a gene: 11. CDR3 length: 14 residues. CDR3 protein: CASTTGVLVYGYTF. In DNA form, the CDR3 reads TGTGCCTCGACGACAGGGGTTCTTGTCTATGGCTACACCTTC.

The gene calls are TRBV5-1 and TRBJ1-1; tentatively, D is TRBD1 (6 bases). Germline-derived CDR1 and CDR2 are SGHRS and YFSETQ. The CDR3 consists of 15 residues. Trimming cost V 0 bases and J 4 bases, with 13 bases left between them. CDR3 bases: TGCGCCAGCAGCTTGGAACGGCAGGGGCCCACTGAAGCTTTCTTT. Amino acid sequence: CASSLERQGPTEAFF.

The chain is built from TRBV30 and TRBJ1-1; D might be TRBD1 (6 bases). Trimming shortened V by 3 bases and J by 1 base, and 9 bases separated the two germline ends. The CDR3 consists of 13 residues. Per the germline V gene, CDR1 is GTSNPN and CDR2 is SVGIG (reference sequence). The CDR3 loop reads CAWRGHRNTEAFF. CDR3 coding DNA: TGTGCCTGGAGGGGACATCGGAACACTGAAGCTTTCTTT.

V gene TRBV27 combines with J gene TRBJ1-1, with a tentative D call TRBD1 (6 bases). CDR1 MNHEY and CDR2 SMNVEV come from the germline V gene (reference sequence). The ends were cut back, 5 bases at V and 5 bases at J, with 18 bases in the middle. The CDR3 has 15 amino acids. CDR3: CASSPRQALGTEAFF. The CDR3 region has the DNA TGTGCCAGCAGTCCTCGACAGGCGCTTGGAACTGAAGCTTTCTTT.

A single count supports this clone. The V and J genes are TRBV12-5 and TRBJ1-2; weak D call: TRBD1 (6 bases). Germline V gene sequence: CDR1 LGHNT, CDR2 FRNRAP. The CDR3 is made up of 18 amino acids. V gave up 1 base and J gave up 0 bases, with 18 bases separating them. As DNA, the CDR3 is TGTGCTAGTGGTTTGGGGGGGCGTTGGTTAATTACTAACTATGGCTACACCTTC. Encoded protein: CASGLGGRWLITNYGYTF.

This sequence joins TRBV6-5 and TRBJ2-7; 8 positions agree with TRBD1. The CDR3 consists of 15 residues. Germline V lookup: CDR1 MNHEY, CDR2 SVGAGI. Losses at the gene ends were 7 bases for V and 0 bases for J; bases not matched to a gene: 8. The DNA for the CDR3 is TGTGCCAGCAAACCCGACAGGGGTGGCTCCTACGAGCAGTACTTC. The encoded protein is CASKPDRGGSYEQYF.

This clone was recorded only once. The rearrangement links TRBV6-6 to TRBJ2-1; 8 nucleotides line up with TRBD2. The junction had 7 bases not matched to a gene; V was cut back by 6 bases and J by 3 bases. CDR3 length: 15 residues. Germline V gene sequence: CDR1 MNHNY, CDR2 SVGAGI (reference sequence). CDR3 DNA: TGTGCCAGCAGGCCGGGACTAGGGGACTACAATGAGCAGTTCTTC. It encodes CASRPGLGDYNEQFF.

The chain couples TRBV19 to TRBJ2-1; 15 bases match TRBD2. The junction had 6 bases not matched to a gene; V was cut back by 5 bases and J by 4 bases. The CDR3 sequence is 17 residues long. Germline V gene lookup returns CDR1 LNHDA and CDR2 SQIVND (reference sequence). This CDR3 reads CASSSSGLAGGYNEQFF. CDR3 DNA: TGTGCCAGTAGTTCATCCGGACTAGCGGGAGGGTACAATGAGCAGTTCTTC.

This clone occurred once. The CDR3 bases are TGTGCCTGGAACGGGAGGACCCGGGACAATCAGCCCCAGCATTTT. Amino acids: CAWNGRTRDNQPQHF. The chain is built from TRBV30 and TRBJ1-5; D gene uncertain. This CDR3 region has 15 residues. V lost 4 bases, J lost 3 bases, and 16 bases lay in between. CDR1 and CDR2 (germline): GTSNPN, SVGIG (reference sequence).

This chain joins TRBV7-2 and TRBJ2-7; a weak D match, TRBD1 (6 bases). Trimming cost V 1 base and J 3 bases, with 7 bases left between them. CDR3 length equals 13 residues. CDR1 SGHTA and CDR2 FQGNSA come from the germline V gene. DNA for the CDR3: TGTGCCAGCAGCTTAGGACAGGTCTACGAGCAGTACTTC. This gives the protein CASSLGQVYEQYF.

The rearrangement links TRBV29-1 to TRBJ2-1; possibly TRBD1 for D (6 bases). Germline V gene lookup returns CDR1 SQVTM and CDR2 ANQGSEA. The length of the CDR3 is 13 residues. V dropped 6 bases and J dropped 9 bases, with 18 bases sitting between them. CDR3 amino acids: CSVEKTGFSEQFF. Here the CDR3 DNA reads TGCAGCGTGGAGAAAACAGGGTTTTCTGAGCAGTTCTTC.

The V call is TRBV19, the J call TRBJ2-7; no clear D. CDR1 is LNHDA and CDR2 is SQIVND in the germline V gene (reference sequence). The CDR3 contains 13 residues. V was shortened by 5 bases and J by 6 bases, with 14 bases between the two germline ends. CDR3 amino acids: CASSATSRGEQYF. The DNA for the CDR3 is TGTGCCAGTAGTGCTACGTCCCGCGGCGAGCAGTACTTC.